This T cell receptor (beta chain) was identified in a study of T cells in Graves' hyperthyroidism and ophthalmopathy. About the study: Before treatment of any kind, peripheral blood was taken at initial diagnosis.

J gave up 1 base and V 6 bases, and 11 bases lay outside the gene matches. Germline V gives CDR1 ENHRY, CDR2 SYGVKD. The CDR3 is 17 amino acids. General observations from the study: Model output signaled ophthalmopathy a median roughly 6 months ahead of onset.

What was amplified from RNA transcripts were TCR beta CDR3 regions. Using the HTBI primer set, a first-round RT-PCR was run on the TCR CDR3. TCRdb used MiXCR to reprocess the multiplex PCR reads, holding one entry per CDR3 protein. There are some 200,000 distinct CDR3 sequences in the sample; roughly a sixth occur only once, and roughly 50% lies in the top ten. Hyperthyroidism of Graves' type that showed no ophthalmopathy progression within 18 months was stable. There are a few counts of this clonotype. Its matching antigen is unknown. The sample was blood. V gene TRBV10-3 combines with J gene TRBJ1-2; 10 bases fit TRBD1. This TCR was sampled from a woman in her forties or fifties with Graves' hyperthyroidism. As DNA, the CDR3 is TGTGCCATCAGGAGGACAGGGGGAGCCGAAGTTAACTATGGCTACACCTTC. It codes for CAIRRTGGAEVNYGYTF.